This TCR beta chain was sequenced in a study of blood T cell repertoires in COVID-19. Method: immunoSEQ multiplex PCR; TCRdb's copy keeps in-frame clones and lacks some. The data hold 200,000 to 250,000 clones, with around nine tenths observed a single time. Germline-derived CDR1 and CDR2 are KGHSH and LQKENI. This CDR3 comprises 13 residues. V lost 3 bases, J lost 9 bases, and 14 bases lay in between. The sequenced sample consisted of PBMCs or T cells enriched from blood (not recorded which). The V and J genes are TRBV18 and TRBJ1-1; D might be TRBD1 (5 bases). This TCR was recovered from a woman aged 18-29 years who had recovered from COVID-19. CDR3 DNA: TGTGCCAGCTCACCCGCGTTTGGGGCGCAAGCTTTCTTT. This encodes CASSPAFGAQAFF.